The present T cell receptor (beta chain) was sequenced within a study of CD8 T cells in Susac syndrome. Reverse transcription of roughly 0.45 to 1 ug RNA used random hexamers. Amplification of TCR beta CDR3 spanned 54 Vbeta and 13 Jbeta via immunoSEQ multiplex PCR. Each CDR3 protein gets one entry after TCRdb re-called the immunoSEQ multiplex PCR reads with MiXCR. The top ten hold just over 0.13% of the sample, which has 150,000 to 200,000 distinct CDR3 sequences, 93% seen once. Healthy donors constituted the controls, which were matched for age and sex. Negative isolation was used for CD8+ and CD4+ T cells, and FACS enrichment was applied to TEMRA cells. The clonotype originates from a human donor in good health. Sequenced: CD4+ T cells from PBMCs.

DNA of the CDR3: TGTGCCAGCAGCTTGGGACAGGGGAGGCTTGAAGCTTTCTTT. Translation: CASSLGQGRLEAFF. The rearrangement joins TRBV5-4 to TRBJ1-1; TRBD1 agrees at 8 bases. Germline assignment: CDR1 SGHNT and CDR2 YYREEE (reference sequence). J lost 7 bases, V lost 0 bases, and 5 bases had no gene match. The CDR3 is 14 residues long.